The next 14 T cell receptor beta chains were all read from a single sample in a study of beta chain features in type 1 diabetes. Regarding the study as a whole: Across all four CD4+ subsets, people with type 1 diabetes showed modestly shorter TCRB CDR3s.

These receptors lack a known antigen. Expressed TCRB transcripts were sequenced because the entire RNA isolate underwent reverse transcription. Generated by immunoSEQ multiplex PCR, the TCRdb table keeps only in-frame clones and is missing some. The sample holds some 660,000 clones, around 15% seen once. What was sequenced was naive CD4+ T cells from blood. These receptors all stem from a man between 18 and 29 years old with type 1 diabetes.

CDR3 in DNA: TGCGCCAGCAGCTTGGTAGGAGCGGGAGAACCAGATACGCAGTATTTT. Its protein is CASSLVGAGEPDTQYF. The chain joins TRBV5-1 to TRBJ2-3; 8 nucleotides line up with TRBD2. Trimming took 0 bases from V and 4 from J; bases not matched to a gene: 7. The CDR3 is made up of 16 amino acids. Per the germline V gene, CDR1 is SGHRS and CDR2 is YFSETQ. Full variable domain (rest looked up from reference TRBV5-1 and TRBJ2-3): KAGVTQTPRYLIKTRGQQVTLSCSPISGHRSVSWYQQTPGQGLQFLFEYFSETQRNKGNFPGRFSGRQFSNSRSEMNVSTLELGDSALYLCASSLVGAGEPDTQYFGPGTRLTVL.

This clone has a single count. CDR3 coding DNA: TGTGCCAGCAGCTTAGGGGTTAGTCAGCCCGATACGCAGTATTTT. This sequence encodes CASSLGVSQPDTQYF. J is TRBJ2-3 and V is TRBV7-8; D gene uncertain. The length of the CDR3 is 15 residues. V was shortened by 1 base and J by 6 bases, with 14 bases between the two germline ends. Germline V CDR1 and CDR2: SGHVS, FQNEAQ.

This clone was found a few times. Other DNA variants within this sample encode the same CDR3. The chain uses TRBV9 and TRBJ2-3; D remains ambiguous. V was clipped by 2 bases and J by 5 bases, with 6 bases between them. The CDR3 sequence is 12 residues long. The germline V gene encodes CDR1 SGDLS and CDR2 YYNGEE. The CDR3 nucleotides read TGTGCCAGCAGCGTCGGCGGAGATACGCAGTATTTT. Residues: CASSVGGDTQYF.

This clone was counted a few times. J is TRBJ1-5 and V is TRBV30; TRBD1 matches at 7 bases. Germline CDR1 GTSNPN, CDR2 SVGIG (reference sequence). The CDR3 contains 16 residues. With V trimmed by 0 bases and J by 9 bases, 14 bases remained unmatched. The CDR3 DNA is TGTGCCTGGAGTGTGGGCCCCACAGGGGCGAGGAGGCCCCAGCATTTT. Translated: CAWSVGPTGARRPQHF. Full variable domain (rest looked up from reference TRBV30 and TRBJ1-5): SQTIHQWPATLVQPVGSPLSLECTVEGTSNPNLYWYRQAAGRGLQLLFYSVGIGQISSEVPQNLSASRPQDRQFILSSKKLLLSDSGFYLCAWSVGPTGARRPQHFGDGTRLSIL.

V gene TRBV6-1 combines with J gene TRBJ1-2, with TRBD1 matching 7 bases. CDR3 length: 15 amino acids. In germline, CDR1 is MNHNS, CDR2 SASEGT. J gave up 4 bases and V 0 bases, and 5 bases lay outside the gene matches. The CDR3 protein is CASSEALGTAYGYTF. CDR3 nucleotide sequence: TGTGCCAGCAGTGAAGCGCTCGGGACAGCCTATGGCTACACCTTC.

The V and J genes are TRBV6-4 and TRBJ2-1; no reliable D call. Looked up from germline, CDR1 is MRHNA and CDR2 is SNTAGT. The V and J ends lost 10 bases and 7 bases respectively, with 20 bases between them. There are 14 residues in the CDR3. The CDR3 reads CATRVGSWSNEQFF. The CDR3 nucleotides are TGTGCCACGAGAGTGGGATCGTGGTCTAATGAGCAGTTCTTC.

A few counts support this clone. V is TRBV29-1 and J is TRBJ2-3; no clear D gene. Germline V gives CDR1 SQVTM, CDR2 ANQGSEA. The V gene lost 2 bases and the J gene lost 0 bases, with 6 bases spanning the gap. The CDR3 spans 13 residues. CDR3 sequence: CSVEKDSTDTQYF. As DNA, the CDR3 is TGCAGCGTTGAAAAGGACAGCACAGATACGCAGTATTTT.

The chain recombines TRBV7-2 with TRBJ2-7; D uncertain. Germline CDR1 and CDR2: SGHTA and FQGNSA. This CDR3 spans 13 amino acids. V lost 1 base and J 4 bases, leaving 8 bases between the germline ends. CDR3 amino acids: CASSLGSLYEQYF. For the CDR3, the DNA is TGTGCCAGCAGCTTAGGCAGCTTATACGAGCAGTACTTC. The full variable domain, its missing parts supplied by reference TRBV7-2 and TRBJ2-7, is GAGVSQSPSNKVTEKGKDVELRCDPISGHTALYWYRQSLGQGLEFLIYFQGNSAPDKSGLPSDRFSAERTGGSVSTLTIQRTQQEDSAVYLCASSLGSLYEQYFGPGTRLTVT.

This clone was seen a few times. The CDR3 DNA sequence: TGCAGCGTTCTAGCGGGAGTAACCTACGAGCAGTACTTC. This translates into CSVLAGVTYEQYF. The chain employs TRBV29-1 and TRBJ2-7, with 10 bases aligning to TRBD2. The CDR3 runs 13 residues. V trimming: 5 bases; J trimming: 2 bases; junction bases outside the gene matches: 3. Germline CDR1 SQVTM, CDR2 ANQGSEA.

This clone has a handful of counts. The chain uses TRBV6-1 and TRBJ2-1, with 11 bases identical to TRBD2. Trimming at V came to 6 bases and at J to 1 base, leaving 2 bases not matched to a gene. This CDR3 comprises 15 residues. Germline assignment: CDR1 MNHNS and CDR2 SASEGT. The CDR3 DNA reads as TGTGCCAGCAGAATAGCGGGAGGGTCCTACAATGAGCAGTTCTTC. Translated: CASRIAGGSYNEQFF.

There are a few counts of this clone. V and J are TRBV5-6 and TRBJ2-3; D ambiguous. V dropped 3 bases and J dropped 4 bases, with 6 bases sitting between them. The CDR3 is made up of 12 amino acids. CDR1 and CDR2 from the germline V gene are SGHDT and YYEEEE. The CDR3 coding sequence is TGTGCCAGCAGCTACGAGGCAGATACGCAGTATTTT. This gives the protein CASSYEADTQYF. The entire variable domain, with the rest obtained from reference TRBV5-6 and TRBJ2-3, is as follows: DAGVTQSPTHLIKTRGQQVTLRCSPKSGHDTVSWYQQALGQGPQFIFQYYEEEERQRGNFPDRFSGHQFPNYSSELNVNALLLGDSALYLCASSYEADTQYFGPGTRLTVL.

This clone was seen a handful of times. The chain joins TRBV7-9 to TRBJ1-5, with 7 positions matching TRBD1. The CDR3 extends over 13 amino acids. V shed 5 bases, J shed 8 bases, and the junction held 6 bases outside the gene matches. Germline CDR1 is SEHNR and CDR2 is FQNEAQ (reference sequence). This CDR3 reads CASSRGQMEPQHF. CDR3 DNA: TGTGCCAGCAGCCGGGGACAGATGGAGCCCCAGCATTTT.

The J gene is TRBJ2-3, the V gene TRBV5-4; 13 positions match TRBD2. Trimming cost V 0 bases and J 5 bases; bases outside gene matches: 6. The CDR3 length is 17 residues. Germline CDR1 is SGHNT and CDR2 is YYREEE (reference sequence). The CDR3 sequence is CASSLGLAGGVEDTQYF. CDR3 coding DNA: TGTGCCAGCAGCTTGGGACTAGCGGGAGGAGTTGAAGATACGCAGTATTTT. Full variable domain (outside the CDR3, taken from reference TRBV5-4 and TRBJ2-3): ETGVTQSPTHLIKTRGQQVTLRCSSQSGHNTVSWYQQALGQGPQFIFQYYREEENGRGNFPPRFSGLQFPNYSSELNVNALELDDSALYLCASSLGLAGGVEDTQYFGPGTRLTVL.

The rearrangement uses TRBV27 and TRBJ2-1; D could derive from TRBD1 or TRBD2 (9 bases each). Germline values: CDR1 MNHEY, CDR2 SMNVEV (reference sequence). The CDR3 has 18 amino acids. The V end lost 10 bases, the J end lost 8 bases, and 33 bases lay between the germline ends. The CDR3 protein is CATTPGTGLIAGVYEQFF. Here the CDR3 DNA reads TGTGCCACCACCCCCGGGACAGGGTTGATAGCGGGAGTTTATGAGCAGTTCTTC.